This T cell receptor (beta chain) comes out of a study of T cells in Graves' hyperthyroidism and ophthalmopathy. Trimming took off 7 bases at V and 3 bases at J, with 27 bases between the two ends. Germline CDR1 reads MGHDK; CDR2 reads SYGVNS. The CDR3 extends over 19 amino acids. RNA transcripts yielded amplified TCR beta CDR3 regions. A first-round RT-PCR of the TCR CDR3 used the HTBI primer set. TCRdb passed the multiplex PCR reads through MiXCR, listing each CDR3 protein once. Of about 840,000 distinct CDR3 sequences in the sample, 38% are singletons; the top ten hold 8.9%. This clonotype was counted ten times or more.

What was sequenced was blood. This chain connects TRBV25-1 to TRBJ1-4; a weak D match, TRBD1 (5 bases). The receptor's source is a man aged 18 to 30 with Graves' hyperthyroidism. The CDR3: CASIPWVGTAQEANEKLFF. DNA for the CDR3: TGTGCCAGCATTCCCTGGGTGGGGACTGCTCAAGAGGCTAATGAAAAACTGTTTTTT.